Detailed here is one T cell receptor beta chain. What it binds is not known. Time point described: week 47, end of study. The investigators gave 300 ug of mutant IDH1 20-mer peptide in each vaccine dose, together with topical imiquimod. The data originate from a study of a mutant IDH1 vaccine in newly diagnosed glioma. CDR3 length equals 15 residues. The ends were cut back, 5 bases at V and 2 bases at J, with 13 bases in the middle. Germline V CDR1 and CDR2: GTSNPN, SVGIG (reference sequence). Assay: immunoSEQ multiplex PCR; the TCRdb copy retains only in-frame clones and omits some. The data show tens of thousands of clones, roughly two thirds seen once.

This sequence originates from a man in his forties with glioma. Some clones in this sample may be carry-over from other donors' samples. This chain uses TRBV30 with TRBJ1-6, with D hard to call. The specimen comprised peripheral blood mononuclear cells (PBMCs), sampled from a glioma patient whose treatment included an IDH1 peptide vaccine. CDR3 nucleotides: TGTGCCTGGGAAGGAAGGGAAGCCTATAATTCACCCCTCCACTTT. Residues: CAWEGREAYNSPLHF.